The clone carrying this TCR beta chain was recorded a few times. This entry belongs to a study of blood T cell repertoires in COVID-19. Authors' data handling: Estimation of nucleated cell counts was performed using reference gene primer amplification. Data came from immunoSEQ multiplex PCR; TCRdb stores just in-frame clones and leaves some out. From that table come the V and J calls and clone size; the DNA was used to work out D and trimming. The table includes about 200,000 clones, approximately 85% detected once. The V gene end was trimmed by 1 base and the J gene end by 4 bases; junction bases not matched to a gene: 3. CDR3 length equals 16 residues. Per the germline V gene, CDR1 is SGHVS and CDR2 is FNYEAQ.

Sequenced sample: peripheral blood. This receptor was identified in a woman between 45 and 60 years old with active or convalescent COVID-19. The genes are TRBV7-6 and TRBJ2-1, with TRBD2 identical over 11 bases. The CDR3: CASSLDGTSGYNEQFF. The CDR3 DNA sequence: TGTGCCAGCAGCTTAGATGGGACTAGCGGTTACAATGAGCAGTTCTTC.